The T cell receptor beta chain described here comes from a study of CD8+ T cells in alopecia areata. Findings of the study overall: How baseline CD8+ expansion relates to response remains uncertain (there was one nonresponder).

This clone has more than one count but fewer than ten. Its antigen remains unidentified. V was trimmed by 0 bases and J by 0 bases, leaving 10 bases between them. Germline lookup yields CDR1 SGDLS and CDR2 YYNGEE. This CDR3 spans 16 amino acids. Treatment denoted: oral pan-JAK inhibitor, 5-10 mg twice daily. Individuals with alopecia areata gave both lesional scalp punch biopsies and peripheral blood for collection. cDNA reverse transcribed from extracted RNA served as the sequencing template. Sequenced by immunoSEQ multiplex PCR; TCRdb stores in-frame clones only, minus some. The sample comprises more than 200,000 clones, around 65% of which are singletons, and 4.2% rests with the top ten.

J is TRBJ2-1 and V is TRBV9, with D tentatively TRBD2 (5 bases). This clonotype was sampled from a human donor with alopecia areata. The sequenced sample was CD4+ T cells sorted from blood, obtained at week 4, from a patient treated with tofacitinib. The CDR3 loop is CASSVGGRSSYNEQFF. The CDR3 nucleotides read TGTGCCAGCAGCGTAGGAGGGCGGTCCTCCTACAATGAGCAGTTCTTC.